Here is one T cell receptor beta chain with its context. The antigen it binds to is not known. No base quality values were provided; no much bigger clone lies one nucleotide off. The sample originates from a study of post-analysis software for immune sequencing data (dated by TCRdb to between 2015 and 2016). Notes on the research overall: Disease courses on record covered relapsing-remitting, secondary progressive and progressive-relapsing multiple sclerosis, though some patients had no subtype annotation. Patient repertoires were compared against 11 to 12 previously published healthy control repertoires from donors aged roughly 6 to 28 years. A subset of samples was prepared in parallel using single-end sample barcoding, then pooled and co-amplified after Illumina adapter ligation. Overall study outcomes, separate from this receptor: Direct clustering with F measure revealed strong co-clustering of samples prepared in the same batch, which led to a batch-effect correction. Normalized Chao1 diversity was significantly lower in multiple sclerosis patients than controls, suggesting substantial peripheral T-cell clonal expansion. The control group was slightly older than the multiple sclerosis patient group.

Receptors were amplified or captured by PCR. The sample was run on an Illumina HiSeq 2500. Unique molecular identifiers were incorporated into TCR beta cDNA libraries to reduce PCR and sequencing biases. Per 1 to 10 million input T cells, approximately 500,000 cDNA molecules were obtained, such that each molecule approximated one T cell. Patient libraries were prepared and sequenced with the same protocol used for the earlier healthy control dataset. Within a given batch, samples were prepared together, multiplexed and sequenced on the same HiSeq lane. Per the authors' processing: MIGEC was used to process the raw barcoded reads, and molecular identifier groups with only a single read were discarded before consensus assembly and CDR3 extraction. Clonotype tables were post-analysed with VDJtools, normalizing diversity by down-sampling all datasets to the smallest sample size. To correct batch-related cross-sample contamination, repertoire overlap clustering matched CDR3 amino acid sequences but not nucleotide sequences. Using fastp trimming at Q25 and MiXCR clonotype assembly, TCRdb reanalyzed the public sequencing data and kept in-frame beta chains. CDR3 protein duplicates are merged, each entry listing the most common genes and DNA. The V and J calls and clone size come from TCRdb's table, not from the authors' own analysis. The sample table contains roughly 800,000 distinct CDR3 sequences; only one count was recorded for 53% of them. Of the sample, roughly 4.4% is held by the ten largest clones.

TCR beta repertoires were profiled from peripheral blood of roughly twelve young patients with multiple sclerosis to demonstrate the VDJtools post-analysis software. Multiple sclerosis patients were children and adolescents aged 6 to 15 years. The clonotype originates from a girl between 10 and 17 years old with multiple sclerosis. Sample: blood.

The CDR3 here reads CASSQEAGQLYGYTF. The DNA sequence reads TGCGCCAGCAGCCAAGAAGCAGGGCAACTGTATGGCTACACCTTC. The chain is encoded by TRBV4-1 joined to TRBJ1-2, with a tentative D gene TRBD1 over 5 matching bases. Spanning cysteine to phenylalanine, the CDR3 consists of 15 amino acids. Left in the record is the CDR3 DNA by itself, 45 bases read in frame from the first base. V and J are truncated by 0 bases and 5 bases respectively, leaving an intervening sequence of 13 bases. CDR1 MGHRA and CDR2 YSYEKL are derived from the germline V gene.